This T cell receptor (beta chain) was profiled in a study of blood T cell repertoires in COVID-19. About the research overall: Samples representing acute and convalescent COVID-19 were sourced from the United States, Italy and Spain. Sources were T cells, B-cell-depleted T cells, or PBMCs; the material itself was cDNA or gDNA.

Germline loops: CDR1 MNHEY, CDR2 SVGAGI. Trimming cost V 6 bases and J 3 bases; bases outside gene matches: 4. CDR3 length equals 13 residues. In the study's own analysis: Estimates of nucleated cell counts were drawn from the amplification of reference gene primers. Sequenced by immunoSEQ multiplex PCR; TCRdb stores in-frame clones only, minus some. The DNA was the basis for D and trimming; V, J and clone size are from that table. The data hold approximately 210,000 clones, with about 83% observed a single time. The specimen sequenced was peripheral blood. The sequence came from a woman aged 45-65 years with acute or convalescent COVID-19. The V call is TRBV6-5, the J call TRBJ1-2; TRBD1 matches at 7 bases. The chain's CDR3 is CASRPTGDYGYTF. The DNA of the CDR3 is TGTGCCAGCAGGCCTACAGGGGACTATGGCTACACCTTC.